Each of the 21 T cell receptor beta chains below was sequenced from the same sample in a study of T cells in Graves' hyperthyroidism and ophthalmopathy. Amplification of TCR beta CDR3 regions was performed using RNA transcripts as template. The study used the HTBI primer set for a first-round RT-PCR of the TCR CDR3. One entry per CDR3 protein, called by TCRdb with MiXCR from the multiplex PCR reads. The table includes about 200,000 distinct CDR3 sequences, around 17% detected once. The sequencing sample was made of blood. All receptors come from a woman between 50 and 59 years old with Graves' hyperthyroidism.

There are many counts of this clonotype. The genes are TRBV6-1 and TRBJ2-7; 11 bases agree with TRBD1. The germline CDR1 and CDR2 sequences are MNHNS and SASEGT. This CDR3 has 17 amino acids. V lost 1 base, J lost 5 bases, and 10 bases stayed unmatched. The DNA of the CDR3 is TGTGCCAGCAGTGAAGAAGAGGGGACAGGGGGTAAGAACGAGCAGTACTTC. It yields the protein CASSEEEGTGGKNEQYF.

The rearrangement links TRBV12-3 or TRBV12-4 to TRBJ1-1, with D maybe TRBD1 (5 bases). The CDR3 extends over 15 amino acids. V lost 3 bases and J lost 0, with 11 bases in between. The CDR3 nucleotides are TGTGCCAGCAGTTTCGGGGCGTTCATGAACACTGAAGCTTTCTTT. Translated, it gives CASSFGAFMNTEAFF.

With respect to this clonotype: One end of the junction is discordant with germline, which a read error may explain. The rearrangement uses TRBV6-5 and TRBJ2-7; D unresolved. The CDR3 loop spans 13 amino acids. Per germline, CDR1 MNHEY and CDR2 SVGAGI. CDR3 in amino acids: CASGYNRLYEQYF. Written as DNA, the CDR3 is TGTGCCAGCGGTTACAACAGACTCTACGAGCAGTACTTC.

This clonotype has at least ten counts. The genes are TRBV20-1 and TRBJ1-1, with 7 bases aligning to TRBD1. This CDR3 is built from 14 residues. The V segment lost 7 bases and the J segment 0 bases; nucleotides outside the gene matches: 8. CDR1 is DFQATT and CDR2 is SNEGSKA in the germline V gene (reference sequence). The CDR3: CSVPTRGLNTEAFF. The CDR3 DNA sequence: TGCAGTGTTCCGACCAGGGGGTTGAACACTGAAGCTTTCTTT.

This clonotype was detected ten times or more. This rearrangement joins TRBV7-2 to TRBJ2-1; 16 nucleotides align to TRBD2. CDR3 length: 19 amino acids. CDR1 is SGHTA, CDR2 FQGNSA, per germline. V lost 2 bases, J lost 8 bases, and 12 bases stayed unmatched. This CDR3 is CASSLWGTSGRGGGDEQFF. The CDR3 DNA sequence: TGTGCCAGCAGCTTATGGGGGACTAGCGGGAGGGGTGGCGGCGATGAGCAGTTCTTC.

This clonotype was picked up many times. The V call is TRBV24-1, the J call TRBJ1-2; 7 nucleotides agree with TRBD1. V lost 4 bases, J lost 4 bases, and 2 bases stayed unmatched. CDR1 KGHDR and CDR2 SFDVKD come from the germline V gene. This CDR3 spans 13 amino acids. The CDR3 loop reads CATSERQGYGYTF. CDR3 DNA: TGTGCCACCAGTGAAAGACAGGGCTATGGCTACACCTTC.

This clonotype has ten or more counts. The chain links TRBV3-1 to TRBJ1-5; D is ambiguous. The CDR3 covers 12 residues. The V end was cut by 1 base, the J end by 5 bases, with 3 bases between. CDR1 is LGHDT, CDR2 YNNKEL, per germline (reference sequence). The CDR3 nucleotides are TGTGCCAGCAGCCAAGGTGATCAGCCCCAGCATTTT. It yields the protein CASSQGDQPQHF. Full variable domain (missing parts from reference TRBV3-1 and TRBJ1-5): DTAVSQTPKYLVTQMGNDKSIKCEQNLGHDTMYWYKQDSKKFLKIMFSYNNKELIINETVPNRFSPKSPDKAHLNLHINSLELGDSAVYFCASSQGDQPQHFGDGTRLSIL.

The V gene is TRBV5-1, the J gene TRBJ2-7, with 10 positions matching TRBD1. The V gene's germline CDR1 is SGHRS and CDR2 YFSETQ. The CDR3 runs to 15 residues. V dropped 4 bases and J dropped 2; count of bases not matched to a gene: 6. CDR3 sequence: CASSPLTGGTYEQYF. The CDR3 DNA sequence: TGCGCCAGCAGCCCACTGACAGGGGGCACCTACGAGCAGTACTTC. The whole variable domain, remainder taken from reference TRBV5-1 and TRBJ2-7, is KAGVTQTPRYLIKTRGQQVTLSCSPISGHRSVSWYQQTPGQGLQFLFEYFSETQRNKGNFPGRFSGRQFSNSRSEMNVSTLELGDSALYLCASSPLTGGTYEQYFGPGTRLTVT.

This clonotype was observed many times. The chain employs TRBV25-1 and TRBJ2-7; possible D gene TRBD2, 6 bases. Germline CDR1 reads MGHDK; CDR2 reads SYGVNS. This CDR3 spans 15 amino acids. The V gene lost 0 bases and the J gene lost 3 bases, with 12 bases spanning the gap. The CDR3 protein is CASSEYSREDYEQYF. The CDR3 DNA is TGTGCCAGCAGTGAATATTCCAGGGAGGACTACGAGCAGTACTTC.

A few counts support this clonotype. The gene calls are TRBV9 and TRBJ2-1; TRBD2 agrees at 11 bases. Trimming at V came to 2 bases and at J to 2 bases, leaving 3 bases not matched to a gene. The CDR3 runs 16 residues. The germline V gene encodes CDR1 SGDLS and CDR2 YYNGEE. The CDR3 here is CASSVRLAGPYNEQFF. The CDR3 nucleotides read TGTGCCAGCAGCGTCCGACTAGCGGGACCCTACAATGAGCAGTTCTTC.

This clonotype was observed at least ten times. This sequence joins TRBV12-3 or TRBV12-4 and TRBJ1-1; unclear D gene. Trimming stripped 5 bases from V and 4 bases from J, with 14 bases between. The length of the CDR3 is 14 residues. The CDR3 DNA reads TGTGCCAGCAGTATCTCACCAAGCGGCACTGAAGCTTTCTTT. It encodes CASSISPSGTEAFF.

Many counts were recorded for this clonotype. The J gene is TRBJ2-7, the V gene TRBV20-1; either TRBD1 or TRBD2 may fit D (6 bases each). The CDR3 contains 16 residues. V was shortened by 5 bases and J by 0 bases, with 20 bases between the two germline ends. The germline gives CDR1 DFQATT, CDR2 SNEGSKA (reference sequence). CDR3 sequence reads: CSARPGLRQDSYEQYF. As DNA, the CDR3 is TGCAGTGCTCGACCGGGACTTCGACAGGACTCCTACGAGCAGTACTTC.

Many counts were recorded for this clonotype. The chain combines TRBV6-5 with TRBJ1-1; D is ambiguous. Per the germline V gene, CDR1 is MNHEY and CDR2 is SVGAGI. V was shortened by 2 bases and J by 6 bases, with 19 bases between the two germline ends. CDR3 size: 16 residues. This CDR3 is CASSYRKFRGIAEAFF. DNA of the CDR3: TGTGCCAGCAGTTACCGGAAATTCCGGGGTATTGCTGAAGCTTTCTTT.

This clonotype was detected many times. J is TRBJ1-4 and V is TRBV6-2 or TRBV6-3, with a tentative D call TRBD1 (5 bases). V gave up 8 bases and J gave up 7 bases, with 14 bases separating them. Germline V CDR1 and CDR2: MNHEY, SVGEGT. The CDR3 is made up of 13 amino acids. CDR3 in DNA: TGTGCCAGCGCCGGGGGAACAATTGAAAAACTGTTTTTT. Amino acid sequence: CASAGGTIEKLFF.

The chain couples TRBV4-2 to TRBJ1-5; no firm D call. Deletions cut 0 bases from V and 3 bases from J, with 12 bases between. The germline V gene has CDR1 LGHNA and CDR2 YNFKEQ. CDR3 length: 16 residues. The CDR3 DNA is TGTGCCAGCAGCCAAGAATTTTGGGGAAACAATCAGCCCCAGCATTTT. Translated: CASSQEFWGNNQPQHF.

This clonotype was seen repeatedly, ten times or more. The chain uses TRBV11-2 and TRBJ2-5; 8 positions match TRBD1. The CDR3 totals 17 residues. Germline V gene lookup returns CDR1 SGHAT and CDR2 FQNNGV. With 5 bases clipped from V and 4 bases from J, the junction kept 15 bases outside the gene matches. DNA of the CDR3: TGTGCCAGCAGCCCACCGACAGGGGCTGGTGTGTTAGAGACCCAGTACTTC. It codes for CASSPPTGAGVLETQYF.

This clonotype was counted at least ten times. V gene TRBV20-1 combines with J gene TRBJ2-1, with TRBD2 matching 11 bases. Germline-derived CDR1 and CDR2 are DFQATT and SNEGSKA (reference sequence). The CDR3 totals 16 residues. J lost 3 bases, V lost 4 bases, and 8 bases had no gene match. The CDR3 reads CSATGTSGRGYNEQFF. CDR3 nucleotides: TGCAGTGCTACAGGGACTAGCGGACGAGGCTACAATGAGCAGTTCTTC.

In this sample, this clonotype turned up many times. V and J are TRBV7-3 and TRBJ2-5; D is perhaps TRBD2 (6 bases). The ends were cut back, 4 bases at V and 4 bases at J, with 10 bases in the middle. The CDR3 is made up of 13 amino acids. In germline, CDR1 is SGHTA, CDR2 FQGTGA. The CDR3 region has the DNA TGTGCCAGCAGCTCGGGGGTCGGAGAGACCCAGTACTTC. It specifies CASSSGVGETQYF.

This clonotype was picked up many times. The CDR3 loop reads CASSQAAYEQYF. The CDR3 nucleotides read TGTGCCAGCAGCCAAGCTGCCTACGAGCAGTACTTC. V gene TRBV3-1 combines with J gene TRBJ2-7; D gene ambiguous. Between the trimmed V and J ends, which lost 1 base and 2 bases, there was a span of 3 bases. This CDR3 spans 12 amino acids. Looked up from germline, CDR1 is LGHDT and CDR2 is YNNKEL (reference sequence).

The chain uses TRBV11-2 and TRBJ2-7; D is perhaps TRBD2 (6 bases). The germline V and J ends were trimmed by 2 bases and 4 bases, with 18 bases remaining between them. The CDR3 has 16 amino acids. Per the germline V gene, CDR1 is SGHAT and CDR2 is FQNNGV. CDR3 sequence reads: CASSLSFEAGTYEQYF. The CDR3 DNA is TGTGCCAGCAGCTTAAGTTTTGAGGCGGGAACTTACGAGCAGTACTTC.

This rearrangement joins TRBV11-2 to TRBJ2-7; perhaps D is TRBD1 or TRBD2 (5 bases each). The germline V gene has CDR1 SGHAT and CDR2 FQNNGV. The CDR3 loop spans 18 amino acids. Trimming pared 0 bases from V and 0 bases from J, leaving 18 bases between. The CDR3 region has the DNA TGTGCCAGCAGCTTAGAGGGGGAGTGGGGGAAGAGCTCCTACGAGCAGTACTTC. Its translation: CASSLEGEWGKSSYEQYF.